This is a list of T cell receptor beta chains from one sample in a study of blood T cells in healthy people across ages. One entry per CDR3 protein results from TCRdb running MiXCR on the 5' RACE reads. This table has about 970,000 distinct CDR3 sequences, 51% appearing once. Sequenced: blood. The receptors here all came from an older woman in good health. Both conserved end residues are part of each CDR3. Fields, in order: clone size, J gene, D gene, V gene, CDR3 protein, CDR3 DNA. The D gene is left open where the match is weak. Not every row has a clone size; where given, it reads once, few, many or a size class.

size: .
J: TRBJ2-7
D: .
V: TRBV28
CDR3: CASLSSYERYF
DNA: TGTGCCAGCCTCAGCTCCTACGAGCGGTACTTC

size: .
J: TRBJ2-7
D: .
V: TRBV4-2
CDR3: CASSPLIAEPYEQYF
DNA: TGTGCCAGCAGCCCCCTAATAGCGGAACCCTACGAGCAGTACTTC

size: .
J: TRBJ2-5
D: .
V: TRBV28
CDR3: CASSEQGRETQYF
DNA: TGTGCCAGCAGTGAGCAGGGGAGAGAGACCCAGTACTTC

size: .
J: TRBJ2-3
D: .
V: TRBV29-1
CDR3: CSVRRDTDTQYF
DNA: TGCAGCGTTCGACGGGACACAGATACGCAGTATTTT

size: .
J: TRBJ2-5
D: TRBD1
V: TRBV7-9
CDR3: CASSPDRGRAETQYF
DNA: TGTGCCAGCAGCCCCGACAGGGGGCGCGCAGAGACCCAGTACTTC

size: .
J: TRBJ2-7
D: TRBD2
V: TRBV20-1
CDR3: CSASRTSGKGFLTYEQYF
DNA: TGCAGTGCTAGTCGAACTAGCGGGAAAGGTTTTCTGACCTACGAGCAGTACTTC

size: .
J: TRBJ2-1
D: .
V: TRBV5-1
CDR3: CASSSAGLGGDEQFF
DNA: TGCGCCAGCAGCTCGGCAGGGCTCGGAGGGGATGAGCAGTTCTTC

size: once
J: TRBJ2-1
D: TRBD2
V: TRBV6-5
CDR3: CASSRGGTSPHEQFF
DNA: TGTGCCAGCTCCCGGGGCGGGACTAGCCCCCATGAGCAGTTCTTC

size: .
J: TRBJ1-1
D: .
V: TRBV4-1
CDR3: CASSHGSGTYTEAFF
DNA: TGCGCCAGCAGCCATGGATCCGGGACGTACACTGAAGCTTTCTTT

size: .
J: TRBJ2-1
D: .
V: TRBV27
CDR3: CASSSDWFNEQFF
DNA: TGTGCCAGCAGTTCCGACTGGTTCAATGAGCAGTTCTTC

size: .
J: TRBJ1-4
D: .
V: TRBV20-1
CDR3: CSARDVGRSNEKLFF
DNA: TGCAGTGCTAGAGATGTCGGAAGGAGTAATGAAAAACTGTTTTTT

size: .
J: TRBJ1-1
D: .
V: TRBV9
CDR3: CASSPGSLMNTEAFF
DNA: TGTGCCAGCAGCCCGGGGTCCCTTATGAACACTGAAGCTTTCTTT

size: .
J: TRBJ2-7
D: .
V: TRBV14
CDR3: CASSPLTRSYEQYF
DNA: TGTGCCAGCAGCCCTCTGACCCGCTCCTACGAGCAGTACTTC

size: .
J: TRBJ2-4
D: .
V: TRBV7-9
CDR3: CASSVKRTHIQYF
DNA: TGTGCCAGCAGCGTTAAGAGGACCCACATTCAGTACTTC

size: once
J: TRBJ1-2
D: .
V: TRBV27
CDR3: CASTDRSGDYGYTF
DNA: TGTGCCAGCACCGACCGATCCGGTGACTATGGCTACACCTTC

size: .
J: TRBJ2-5
D: .
V: TRBV3-1
CDR3: CASSQELGAIGIETQYF
DNA: TGTGCCAGCAGCCAAGAGCTCGGGGCCATAGGGATAGAGACCCAGTACTTC

size: few
J: TRBJ2-3
D: TRBD1
V: TRBV20-1
CDR3: CSARDPTGSTVVLPQYF
DNA: TGCAGTGCTAGAGATCCGACAGGGTCAACCGTAGTCCTCCCGCAGTATTTT

size: once
J: TRBJ2-7
D: .
V: TRBV11-2
CDR3: CASSLETAGHEQYF
DNA: TGTGCCAGCAGCTTAGAAACGGCGGGCCACGAGCAGTACTTC

size: .
J: TRBJ2-1
D: .
V: TRBV7-2
CDR3: CASFFRLADYNEQFF
DNA: TGTGCCAGCTTCTTTCGCCTAGCCGATTACAATGAGCAGTTCTTC

size: once
J: TRBJ1-2
D: .
V: TRBV6-1
CDR3: CASSLGHARVSNYGYTF
DNA: TGTGCCAGCAGTCTTGGACATGCGAGGGTCTCTAACTATGGCTACACCTTC

size: .
J: TRBJ2-5
D: .
V: TRBV20-1
CDR3: CSARDSRGAETQYF
DNA: TGCAGTGCTAGAGATAGTCGCGGGGCGGAGACCCAGTACTTC

size: .
J: TRBJ2-1
D: TRBD2
V: TRBV20-1
CDR3: CSARNYWTSGQPNEQFF
DNA: TGCAGTGCTAGAAACTACTGGACTAGCGGGCAGCCCAATGAGCAGTTCTTC

size: .
J: TRBJ2-2
D: .
V: TRBV3-1
CDR3: CASSRTYTGEPFF
DNA: TGTGCCAGCAGTCGGACGTACACCGGGGAGCCGTTTTTT

size: few
J: TRBJ2-5
D: .
V: TRBV11-2
CDR3: CASSVDRETQYF
DNA: TGTGCCAGCAGCGTCGACAGGGAGACCCAGTACTTC

size: .
J: TRBJ2-3
D: TRBD1
V: TRBV20-1
CDR3: CSAYWDRGLVTDTQYF
DNA: TGCAGTGCTTATTGGGACAGGGGGCTCGTGACAGATACGCAGTATTTT

size: .
J: TRBJ1-2
D: TRBD1
V: TRBV29-1
CDR3: CSTGTVYGYTF
DNA: TGCAGCACCGGGACAGTCTATGGCTACACCTTC

size: .
J: TRBJ2-6
D: TRBD1
V: TRBV19
CDR3: CASSETTGAGANVLTF
DNA: TGTGCCAGTAGTGAGACGACAGGGGCTGGGGCCAACGTCCTGACTTTC

size: .
J: TRBJ2-1
D: TRBD2
V: TRBV20-1
CDR3: CSARARLAGVSEQFF
DNA: TGCAGTGCTAGAGCGAGACTAGCGGGAGTGAGTGAGCAGTTCTTC

size: .
J: TRBJ2-7
D: .
V: TRBV15
CDR3: CATSRAKPPVYEQYF
DNA: TGTGCCACCAGCAGAGCGAAGCCCCCCGTTTACGAGCAGTACTTC

size: few
J: TRBJ2-7
D: TRBD2
V: TRBV7-3
CDR3: CASRSGLAYYEQYF
DNA: TGTGCCAGCAGATCCGGACTAGCTTACTACGAGCAGTACTTC

size: .
J: TRBJ1-5
D: .
V: TRBV6-6
CDR3: CASSYGRTDSNQPQHF
DNA: TGTGCCAGCAGTTACGGAAGGACGGATAGCAATCAGCCCCAGCATTTT

size: .
J: TRBJ2-3
D: .
V: TRBV15
CDR3: CATSRDERFTDTQYF
DNA: TGTGCCACCAGCAGAGATGAGCGGTTTACAGATACGCAGTATTTT

size: .
J: TRBJ2-5
D: .
V: TRBV11-1
CDR3: CASSLASGRRYGETQYF
DNA: TGTGCCAGCAGCTTAGCGTCGGGCCGACGATACGGGGAGACCCAGTACTTC

size: .
J: TRBJ2-3
D: TRBD1
V: TRBV12-3/TRBV12-4
CDR3: CASSPGQAYTDTQYF
DNA: TGTGCCAGCAGCCCTGGACAGGCCTACACAGATACGCAGTATTTT

size: few
J: TRBJ2-4
D: .
V: TRBV9
CDR3: CASSVAGNSVNIQYF
DNA: TGTGCCAGCAGCGTAGCAGGGAATAGCGTAAACATTCAGTACTTC

size: .
J: TRBJ1-1
D: .
V: TRBV3-1
CDR3: CASGSLRTEAFF
DNA: TGTGCCAGCGGGTCTCTCCGCACTGAAGCTTTCTTT

size: few
J: TRBJ2-7
D: .
V: TRBV7-3
CDR3: CASSLRSSGEQYF
DNA: TGTGCCAGCAGCTTAAGAAGTTCGGGGGAGCAGTACTTC

size: .
J: TRBJ2-3
D: .
V: TRBV7-2
CDR3: CASSLAVGSSDTQYF
DNA: TGTGCCAGCAGCTTAGCGGTCGGGAGCTCAGATACGCAGTATTTT

size: .
J: TRBJ2-3
D: TRBD1
V: TRBV4-1
CDR3: CASSQLFGTGPDTQYF
DNA: TGCGCCAGCAGCCAATTGTTCGGGACAGGGCCAGATACGCAGTATTTT

size: .
J: TRBJ2-5
D: TRBD2
V: TRBV20-1
CDR3: CSARDPRGRGETQYF
DNA: TGCAGTGCTAGAGATCCGAGAGGGAGGGGAGAGACCCAGTACTTC

size: .
J: TRBJ1-6
D: .
V: TRBV7-2
CDR3: CASSLGLGASNSPLHF
DNA: TGTGCCAGCAGCTTAGGTCTAGGAGCCTCAAATTCACCCCTCCACTTT

size: .
J: TRBJ2-6
D: .
V: TRBV7-8
CDR3: CASSLVRVTLFSGANVLTF
DNA: TGTGCCAGCAGCTTAGTCCGGGTGACCCTGTTCTCTGGGGCCAACGTCCTGACTTTC